The 29 T cell receptor beta chains presented below share a single source sample, sequenced in a study of blood T cell repertoires in COVID-19. Data came from immunoSEQ multiplex PCR; TCRdb stores just in-frame clones and leaves some out. The data show some 220,000 clones, under 90% seen once. The sequenced material came from peripheral blood. The source of these receptors is a woman aged 55-75 years who had recovered from COVID-19.

This clone was observed once. This chain uses TRBV9 with TRBJ1-2, with TRBD1 as a possible D gene (5 bases). Germline lookup yields CDR1 SGDLS and CDR2 YYNGEE. V dropped 0 bases and J dropped 4 bases, with 7 bases sitting between them. CDR3 size: 13 residues. CDR3 protein: CASSVGGPYGYTF. For the CDR3, the DNA is TGTGCCAGCAGCGTAGGGGGCCCCTATGGCTACACCTTC.

J is TRBJ2-7 and V is TRBV19; 11 bases fit TRBD1. CDR1 and CDR2 (germline): LNHDA, SQIVND (reference sequence). V was pared by 7 bases and J by 7 bases, with 12 bases of the junction left unmatched. This CDR3 is 15 amino acids long. CDR3 sequence: CASKPGQGVVFEQYF. Here the CDR3 DNA reads TGTGCCAGTAAACCGGGACAGGGGGTTGTTTTTGAGCAGTACTTC. The full variable domain, with the rest looked up from reference TRBV19 and TRBJ2-7, is DGGITQSPKYLFRKEGQNVTLSCEQNLNHDAMYWYRQDPGQGLRLIYYSQIVNDFQKGDIAEGYSVSREKKESFPLTVTSAQKNPTAFYLCASKPGQGVVFEQYFGPGTRLTVT.

This clone was recorded a few times. The V call is TRBV2, the J call TRBJ2-5; the D gene is possibly TRBD1 (6 bases). Germline loops: CDR1 SNHLY, CDR2 FYNNEI. The CDR3 contains 16 residues. Between the trimmed V and J ends, which lost 5 bases and 1 base, there was a span of 17 bases. The CDR3 coding sequence is TGTGCCAGCAGTCAATGGGGACAAAATATCCAAGAGACCCAGTACTTC. Protein product: CASSQWGQNIQETQYF.

The table lists this clone with a few counts. The rearrangement joins TRBV30 to TRBJ1-6; D gene ambiguous. Germline loops: CDR1 GTSNPN, CDR2 SVGIG (reference sequence). With 6 bases removed from V and 0 bases from J, the gap between germline ends came to 9 bases. The CDR3 covers 14 residues. The CDR3, as DNA: TGTGCCTGCCGCCGGAGCTCCTATAATTCACCCCTCCACTTT. Protein: CACRRSSYNSPLHF.

The V gene is TRBV6-1, the J gene TRBJ1-2; D is uncertain. CDR1 is MNHNS and CDR2 is SASEGT in the germline V gene. With 1 base removed from V and 4 bases from J, the gap between germline ends came to 13 bases. CDR3 length: 15 residues. CDR3 sequence (DNA): TGTGCCAGCAGTGAAGGGGCCGGCCAACGCTATGGCTACACCTTC. This translates into CASSEGAGQRYGYTF.

The gene calls are TRBV5-1 and TRBJ1-2; tentative D call: TRBD1 (5 bases). The V end lost 0 bases, the J end lost 0 bases, and 15 bases lay between the germline ends. The germline V gene encodes CDR1 SGHRS and CDR2 YFSETQ. The CDR3 is made up of 17 amino acids. CDR3: CASSLGRPAGTNYGYTF. CDR3 DNA: TGCGCCAGCAGCTTGGGCCGCCCGGCAGGGACTAACTATGGCTACACCTTC.

The CDR3 bases are TGTGCCTGGGGGCCCCAGGGGAATTCACCCCTCCACTTT. This codes for CAWGPQGNSPLHF. The chain has TRBV30 and TRBJ1-6, with a possible D match to TRBD1 (6 bases). This CDR3 comprises 13 residues. V was pared by 5 bases and J by 7 bases, with 12 bases between. Germline values: CDR1 GTSNPN, CDR2 SVGIG (reference sequence).

Turning to this clone: An end of the junction does not agree with germline; a read error may underlie this. The gene calls are TRBV7-7 and TRBJ2-1; 11 bases are shared with TRBD2. Germline loops: CDR1 SSHAT, CDR2 FNYEAQ (reference sequence). The length of the CDR3 is 16 residues. The CDR3 here is CASSPLAGANYNEQFF. In DNA form, the CDR3 reads TGTGCTAGCAGCCCACTAGCGGGGGCGAACTACAATGAGCAGTTCTTC.

The V and J genes are TRBV7-9 and TRBJ2-3; a weak D match, TRBD2 (6 bases). Trimming cost V 1 base and J 2 bases, with 13 bases left between them. Germline loops: CDR1 SEHNR, CDR2 FQNEAQ (reference sequence). CDR3 length: 16 amino acids. CDR3 sequence (DNA): TGTGCCAGCAGCTTAGGGCTCAGCGGGCCCACAGATACGCAGTATTTT. Translated: CASSLGLSGPTDTQYF.

J is TRBJ2-5 and V is TRBV11-2; D gene uncertain. The CDR3 is made up of 11 amino acids. V lost 2 bases, J lost 5 bases, and 3 bases lay in between. CDR1 SGHAT and CDR2 FQNNGV come from the germline V gene. The CDR3 sequence is CASSLSETQYF. CDR3 DNA: TGTGCCAGCAGCTTAAGCGAGACCCAGTACTTC.

CDR3 region: CASSLGLAGGGEQYF. The DNA of the CDR3 is TGTGCCAGCAGCTTAGGACTAGCGGGGGGAGGCGAGCAGTACTTC. The chain uses TRBV11-1 and TRBJ2-7; TRBD2 aligns across 13 bases. This CDR3 contains 15 residues. V was clipped by 1 base and J by 6 bases; unmatched bases: 3. Germline V CDR1 and CDR2: SGHAT, FQDESV (reference sequence).

In nucleotides, the CDR3 is TGTGCCAGCAGGCTGCAGGCGAACACTGAAGCTTTCTTT. Its protein is CASRLQANTEAFF. This chain joins TRBV12-3 or TRBV12-4 and TRBJ1-1; D is uncertain. This CDR3 has 13 amino acids. V was cut by 6 bases and J by 1 base, with 9 bases left in between.

Many counts were recorded for this clone. This rearrangement joins TRBV4-2 to TRBJ1-4; D unclear. Between the trimmed V and J ends, which lost 6 bases and 0 bases, there was a span of 17 bases. The CDR3 runs 17 residues. CDR1 and CDR2 (germline): LGHNA, YNFKEQ. The CDR3 DNA is TGTGCCAGCAGTCACCTGCAGGAGGGCTCAACTAATGAAAAACTGTTTTTT. This gives the protein CASSHLQEGSTNEKLFF.

This clone came up once. The chain is built from TRBV18 and TRBJ2-2; D remains unclear. Trimming stripped 3 bases from V and 0 bases from J, with 5 bases between. This CDR3 region has 14 residues. The germline CDR1 and CDR2 sequences are KGHSH and LQKENI. CDR3 in amino acids: CASSPRSNTGELFF. The DNA of the CDR3 is TGTGCCAGCTCACCTCGGTCGAACACCGGGGAGCTGTTTTTT.

The genes are TRBV7-8 and TRBJ1-5; possibly TRBD1 for D (5 bases). Germline loops: CDR1 SGHVS, CDR2 FQNEAQ. Trimming stripped 8 bases from V and 7 bases from J, with 24 bases between. CDR3 length: 16 amino acids. CDR3 region: CASLPGGAPLGQPQHF. Here the CDR3 DNA reads TGTGCCAGCCTCCCGGGGGGAGCCCCATTGGGGCAGCCCCAGCATTTT.

This chain uses TRBV20-1 with TRBJ1-2, with TRBD1 matching 7 bases. Per germline, CDR1 DFQATT and CDR2 SNEGSKA (reference sequence). V lost 7 bases and J lost 7; bases outside the gene matches: 6. This CDR3 spans 11 amino acids. CDR3 coding DNA: TGCAGTGGTTTAGACAGGGCTGGCTACACCTTC. It translates to CSGLDRAGYTF.

The gene calls are TRBV6-6 and TRBJ1-2, with 8 bases that match TRBD1. The CDR3 is 15 amino acids. Germline CDR1 reads MNHNY; CDR2 reads SVGAGI (reference sequence). V shed 0 bases and J 7 bases; nucleotides not matched to a gene: 7. The CDR3: CASSYSGQGQGGYTF. Written as DNA, the CDR3 is TGTGCCAGCAGTTACTCTGGACAGGGACAAGGTGGCTACACCTTC.

V gene TRBV19 combines with J gene TRBJ2-7; D may be TRBD2 (5 bases). The germline V gene has CDR1 LNHDA and CDR2 SQIVND (reference sequence). This CDR3 is 15 amino acids long. V lost 3 bases, J lost 4 bases, and 16 bases lay in between. CDR3 bases: TGTGCCAGTAGTATCCGAGGGTCCGGACCTTACGAGCAGTACTTC. Protein sequence: CASSIRGSGPYEQYF.

This chain links TRBV7-8 with TRBJ2-7, with 9 bases aligning to TRBD1. The CDR3 has 14 residues. Germline CDR1 reads SGHVS; CDR2 reads FQNEAQ. Losses at the gene ends were 3 bases for V and 5 bases for J; bases not matched to a gene: 5. The CDR3 DNA is TGTGCCAGCAGCTTCTGGGGACAGGGAGACGAGCAGTACTTC. Translation: CASSFWGQGDEQYF.

The genes are TRBV6-1 and TRBJ2-5; TRBD1 matches at 10 bases. CDR1 is MNHNS, CDR2 SASEGT, per germline. With 10 bases clipped from V and 9 bases from J, the junction kept 14 bases outside the gene matches. The CDR3 covers 14 residues. In DNA, the CDR3 is TGTGCCACTACGCAAACCCAGGGACAGGGGTCCCAGTACTTC. Its protein is CATTQTQGQGSQYF.

This clone was picked up many times. J is TRBJ2-5 and V is TRBV28; tentatively, D is TRBD2 (7 bases). The length of the CDR3 is 15 residues. V lost 1 base and J 5 bases, leaving 14 bases between the germline ends. The germline V gene encodes CDR1 MDHEN and CDR2 SYDVKM. The CDR3 bases are TGTGCCAGCAGTTTATTAGGGGGGGCTCAGGAGACCCAGTACTTC. Its translation is CASSLLGGAQETQYF.

J is TRBJ2-5 and V is TRBV3-1 (or the pseudogene TRBV3-2), with TRBD2 identical over 8 bases. Germline V lookup: CDR1 LGHDT, CDR2 YNNKEL (reference sequence). The V segment lost 0 bases and the J segment 4 bases; nucleotides outside the gene matches: 4. This CDR3 region has 15 residues. CDR3: CASSQDYSGGETQYF. CDR3 bases: TGTGCCAGCAGCCAAGATTACAGCGGGGGAGAGACCCAGTACTTC.

This chain links TRBV5-1 with TRBJ1-1; maybe TRBD1 (6 bases). CDR1 is SGHRS, CDR2 YFSETQ, per germline. Trimming pared 0 bases from V and 5 bases from J, leaving 14 bases between. This CDR3 is 15 amino acids long. The CDR3 DNA reads TGCGCCAGCAGCTTGGCGGCAGGGGTGTGGACTGAAGCTTTCTTT. It codes for CASSLAAGVWTEAFF.

The chain recombines TRBV11-3 with TRBJ2-3; 9 bases match TRBD1. The trim removed 5 bases at V and 12 bases at J, leaving 12 bases unmatched. The CDR3 loop spans 14 amino acids. Germline CDR1 SGHNT, CDR2 YENEEA. CDR3 sequence (DNA): TGTGCCAGCAGCGGGAGGACAGGGGCGCAAGCACAGTATTTT. Amino acids: CASSGRTGAQAQYF.

This CDR3 reads CASSPTTGGVYGYTF. As DNA, the CDR3 is TGTGCCAGCAGTCCCACTACAGGGGGTGTCTATGGCTACACCTTC. The chain joins TRBV6-5 to TRBJ1-2, with 8 bases identical to TRBD1. V shed 5 bases and J 4 bases; nucleotides not matched to a gene: 9. Germline V CDR1 and CDR2: MNHEY, SVGAGI. CDR3 length: 15 amino acids.

In this sample, this clone turned up a few times. J is TRBJ2-7 and V is TRBV10-3; 9 nucleotides align to TRBD1. V trimming: 6 bases; J trimming: 2 bases; junction bases outside the gene matches: 5. CDR1 ENHRY and CDR2 SYGVKD come from the germline V gene. The CDR3 length is 14 residues. DNA for the CDR3: TGTGCCATCAGGCCCAGACAGGGGGCCTACGAGCAGTACTTC. Translation gives CAIRPRQGAYEQYF.

The DNA for the CDR3 is TGTGCCAGCAGTTACGGGGGACAGTCAGGGTTGGGCTACACCTTC. Its protein is CASSYGGQSGLGYTF. This chain uses TRBV6-5 with TRBJ1-2, with TRBD1 identical over 7 bases. CDR1 and CDR2 from the germline V gene are MNHEY and SVGAGI. With 2 bases clipped from V and 8 bases from J, the junction kept 11 bases outside the gene matches. The CDR3 has 15 amino acids.

This clone appeared once. The CDR3 here is CASSIQGAATEAFF. CDR3 in DNA: TGTGCCAGTAGTATCCAGGGGGCAGCCACTGAAGCTTTCTTT. The rearrangement joins TRBV19 to TRBJ1-1; 8 bases align to TRBD1. Trimming took 3 bases from V and 4 from J; bases not matched to a gene: 4. Germline V CDR1 and CDR2: LNHDA, SQIVND (reference sequence). The CDR3 totals 14 residues.

This chain connects TRBV3-1 (or the pseudogene TRBV3-2) to TRBJ2-7; perhaps TRBD2 as D (6 bases). CDR1 is LGHDT, CDR2 YNNKEL, per germline (reference sequence). The V end lost 0 bases, the J end lost 0 bases, and 12 bases lay between the germline ends. This CDR3 is 16 amino acids long. CDR3 nucleotide sequence: TGTGCCAGCAGCCAAGATTACCAGGGAGGCTCCTACGAGCAGTACTTC. Translating it yields CASSQDYQGGSYEQYF.